One sample yielded the 6 T cell receptor beta chains listed below, sequenced in a study of control samples from healthy donors and cancer patients. The repertoire was sequenced with immunoSEQ multiplex PCR; TCRdb's copy has only in-frame clones and lacks some. The data hold about 130,000 clones, with more than 90% observed a single time. Material for sequencing was blood. These receptors were obtained from a man between 18 and 29 years old in good health.

Only one count was recorded for this clone. The V and J genes are TRBV5-1 and TRBJ2-5; 11 positions match TRBD2. The ends lost 0 bases at V and 1 base at J; junction bases unmatched: 2. The CDR3 covers 16 residues. Germline CDR1 SGHRS, CDR2 YFSETQ. Here the CDR3 DNA reads TGCGCCAGCAGCTTGGCCCTAGCGGGGGGCCAAGAGACCCAGTACTTC. Residues: CASSLALAGGQETQYF. The full variable domain, in which reference TRBV5-1 and TRBJ2-5 provide the parts outside the CDR3, is KAGVTQTPRYLIKTRGQQVTLSCSPISGHRSVSWYQQTPGQGLQFLFEYFSETQRNKGNFPGRFSGRQFSNSRSEMNVSTLELGDSALYLCASSLALAGGQETQYFGPGTRLLVL.

The chain is built from TRBV7-2 and TRBJ1-1, with a tentative D call TRBD1 (5 bases). Germline V gives CDR1 SGHTA, CDR2 FQGNSA. V lost 6 bases to trimming and J lost 4 bases, with 15 bases between them. The CDR3 has 14 residues. CDR3 coding DNA: TGTGCCAGCAGACTTACCGGGCAGGGCACTGAAGCTTTCTTT. This encodes CASRLTGQGTEAFF.

The chain has TRBV4-2 and TRBJ2-5; D might be TRBD1 (6 bases). The CDR3 is 16 amino acids. Trimming left V 0 bases short and J 5 bases short, with 16 bases between. Germline V gives CDR1 LGHNA, CDR2 YNFKEQ. Here the CDR3 reads CASSQDQARGGETQYF. CDR3 nucleotides: TGTGCCAGCAGCCAAGATCAAGCCAGGGGCGGGGAGACCCAGTACTTC.

The V and J genes are TRBV5-5 and TRBJ1-2, with D maybe TRBD1 (6 bases). Trimming removed 3 bases at V and 4 bases at J, with 16 bases between. The germline gives CDR1 SGHKS, CDR2 YYEKEE (reference sequence). This CDR3 has 15 residues. The CDR3 protein is CASSWHPGGVYGYTF. CDR3 sequence (DNA): TGTGCCAGCAGCTGGCACCCGGGGGGCGTCTATGGCTACACCTTC.

This clone was seen only a few times. V and J are TRBV19 and TRBJ1-1; no reliable D call. This CDR3 contains 13 residues. V was cut by 3 bases and J by 0 bases, with 5 bases left in between. CDR1 and CDR2 (germline): LNHDA, SQIVND (reference sequence). The CDR3 DNA sequence: TGTGCCAGTAGTATGACACTGAACACTGAAGCTTTCTTT. Translated: CASSMTLNTEAFF. Complete variable domain (other parts from reference TRBV19 and TRBJ1-1): DGGITQSPKYLFRKEGQNVTLSCEQNLNHDAMYWYRQDPGQGLRLIYYSQIVNDFQKGDIAEGYSVSREKKESFPLTVTSAQKNPTAFYLCASSMTLNTEAFFGQGTRLTVV.

The chain uses TRBV3-1 (or the pseudogene TRBV3-2) and TRBJ1-5; 7 bases map to TRBD1. With V trimmed by 1 base and J by 14 bases, 5 bases remained unmatched. Germline V lookup: CDR1 LGHDT, CDR2 YNNKEL (reference sequence). The CDR3 runs 12 residues. CDR3 in DNA: TGTGCCAGCAGCCAAGCTCAGGGGGTAAAGCATTTT. Translation: CASSQAQGVKHF.